A selection of T cell receptor beta chains follows, all from one sample in a study of OX40 agonist ivuxolimab in advanced cancers. Assay: immunoSEQ multiplex PCR; the TCRdb copy retains only in-frame clones and omits some. The table includes 50,000 to 55,000 clones, roughly 80% detected once. Sequencing was performed on CD4+ or CD8+ T cells sorted from blood, taken in a trial of the OX40 agonist ivuxolimab. The receptors shown here come from an adult with an advanced solid tumor such as melanoma, head and neck, liver or kidney cancer. Both conserved end residues are part of each CDR3. The D gene is left open where the match is weak. A row's size may be missing; if present it is once, few, many or a size class.

J: TRBJ2-5; size: NA; V: TRBV7-9; D: TRBD2; length: 18; CDR3: CASSFGSFGGSEGETQYF; DNA: TGTGCCAGCAGCTTCGGGTCGTTCGGCGGGAGTGAAGGAGAGACCCAGTACTTC
J: TRBJ1-2; size: NA; V: TRBV5-4; D: NA; length: 14; CDR3: CASSLVTAVGGYTF; DNA: TGTGCCAGCAGCTTGGTTACCGCCGTTGGAGGCTACACCTTT
J: TRBJ1-1; size: NA; V: TRBV10-2; D: NA; length: 15; CDR3: CASWRTTDMNTEAFF; DNA: TGCGCCAGCTGGAGAACTACGGACATGAACACTGAAGCTTTCTTT
J: TRBJ2-1; size: NA; V: TRBV2; D: TRBD2; length: 15; CDR3: CASTLPGLVGNEQFF; DNA: TGTGCCAGCACCCTCCCGGGACTAGTAGGCAATGAGCAGTTCTTC
J: TRBJ1-3; size: NA; V: TRBV5-1; D: NA; length: 16; CDR3: CASSLVSGVSGNTIYF; DNA: TGCGCCAGCAGCTTGGTTTCAGGGGTCTCTGGAAACACCATATATTTT
J: TRBJ2-7; size: NA; V: TRBV6-6; D: NA; length: 12; CDR3: CASSGGRHEQYF; DNA: TGTGCCAGCAGTGGTGGGCGCCACGAGCAGTACTTC
J: TRBJ2-2; size: NA; V: TRBV28; D: NA; length: 15; CDR3: CASSFIRANTGELFF; DNA: TGTGCCAGCAGTTTCATCAGGGCGAACACCGGGGAGCTGTTTTTT
J: TRBJ2-6; size: NA; V: TRBV7-3; D: TRBD2; length: 18; CDR3: CASTLSSGSSSGANVLTF; DNA: TGTGCCAGCACCCTGTCTAGCGGATCGTCATCTGGGGCCAACGTCCTGACTTTC
J: TRBJ2-2; size: NA; V: TRBV7-2; D: NA; length: 16; CDR3: CASSLGRPANTGELFF; DNA: TGTGCCAGCAGCTTAGGACGCCCAGCGAACACCGGGGAGCTGTTTTTT
J: TRBJ1-4; size: NA; V: TRBV18; D: TRBD1; length: 14; CDR3: CASNPPGQVEKLFF; DNA: TGTGCCAGCAATCCTCCGGGACAGGTTGAAAAACTGTTTTTT
J: TRBJ2-2; size: NA; V: TRBV18; D: NA; length: 15; CDR3: CASSPLAANTGELFF; DNA: TGTGCCAGCTCACCACTAGCTGCGAACACCGGGGAGCTGTTTTTT
J: TRBJ1-1; size: NA; V: TRBV6-1; D: NA; length: 15; CDR3: CASREYRDRAAEAFF; DNA: TGTGCCAGCAGGGAGTACAGGGATCGGGCCGCTGAAGCTTTCTTT
J: TRBJ2-7; size: NA; V: TRBV27; D: NA; length: 14; CDR3: CASDGTPPPHEQYF; DNA: TGTGCCAGCGACGGGACTCCGCCTCCCCACGAGCAGTACTTC
J: TRBJ2-7; size: NA; V: TRBV11-3; D: NA; length: 15; CDR3: CASSLDRGSTYEQYF; DNA: TGTGCCAGCAGCTTAGATAGGGGTAGTACCTACGAGCAGTACTTC
J: TRBJ2-1; size: NA; V: TRBV6-1; D: NA; length: 15; CDR3: CASSEFVGLTNEQFF; DNA: TGTGCCAGCAGTGAATTCGTGGGGCTCACCAATGAGCAGTTCTTC
J: TRBJ1-2; size: NA; V: TRBV21-1; D: NA; length: 17; CDR3: CASSKVAGAVMDYGYTF; DNA: TGTGCCAGCAGCAAAGTGGCGGGAGCCGTCATGGACTATGGCTACACCTTC
J: TRBJ1-1; size: NA; V: TRBV2; D: NA; length: 13; CDR3: CASSVFGYTEAFF; DNA: TGTGCCAGCAGTGTGTTCGGTTACACTGAAGCTTTCTTT
J: TRBJ1-5; size: NA; V: TRBV19; D: NA; length: 16; CDR3: CASSTQGTSSNQPQHF; DNA: TGTGCCAGTAGTACGCAGGGAACATCAAGCAATCAGCCCCAGCATTTT
J: TRBJ2-4; size: NA; V: TRBV19; D: NA; length: 17; CDR3: CASSIVGVGLAKNIQYF; DNA: TGTGCCAGTAGTATAGTGGGGGTGGGACTAGCCAAAAACATTCAGTACTTC
J: TRBJ2-5; size: NA; V: TRBV14; D: NA; length: 16; CDR3: CASSQVWAGTQETQYF; DNA: TGTGCCAGCAGCCAAGTCTGGGCGGGGACCCAAGAGACCCAGTACTTC
J: TRBJ1-5; size: NA; V: TRBV4-2; D: TRBD1; length: 15; CDR3: CASSQTGQDNQPQHF; DNA: TGTGCCAGCAGCCAAACTGGACAGGATAATCAGCCCCAGCATTTT
J: TRBJ2-5; size: once; V: TRBV6-5; D: NA; length: 14; CDR3: CASRVTAEVETQYF; DNA: TGTGCCAGCAGGGTCACGGCCGAGGTGGAGACCCAGTACTTC
J: TRBJ1-5; size: few; V: TRBV19; D: NA; length: 15; CDR3: CASTALTGTSQPQHF; DNA: TGTGCCAGTACTGCCCTCACAGGGACTTCGCAGCCCCAGCATTTT
J: TRBJ2-1; size: NA; V: TRBV5-6; D: TRBD2; length: 17; CDR3: CASSLAGLAEQINEQFF; DNA: TGTGCCAGCAGCTTGGCAGGACTAGCGGAGCAGATCAATGAGCAGTTCTTC
J: TRBJ2-7; size: NA; V: TRBV21-1; D: NA; length: 15; CDR3: CASSTRSGSGEEQYF; DNA: TGTGCCAGCAGCACCCGTAGCGGGAGTGGAGAAGAGCAGTACTTC
J: TRBJ2-7; size: NA; V: TRBV4-2; D: NA; length: 15; CDR3: CASSTPRDFSYEQYF; DNA: TGTGCCAGCAGCACACCCCGGGACTTCTCCTACGAGCAGTACTTC
J: TRBJ1-1; size: NA; V: TRBV5-1; D: TRBD1; length: 17; CDR3: CASSGRTGGLENTEAFF; DNA: TGCGCCAGCAGCGGGCGGACAGGGGGGCTGGAGAACACTGAAGCTTTCTTT
J: TRBJ2-3; size: NA; V: TRBV5-6; D: NA; length: 12; CDR3: CASSPQGDTQYF; DNA: TGTGCCAGCTCGCCCCAGGGGGATACGCAGTATTTT
J: TRBJ2-3; size: NA; V: TRBV7-7; D: TRBD1; length: 16; CDR3: CASSLMTGGGADTQYF; DNA: TGTGCCAGCAGCTTGATGACAGGGGGCGGTGCAGATACGCAGTATTTT
J: TRBJ2-7; size: NA; V: TRBV10-3; D: TRBD2; length: 18; CDR3: CAISQTTRLAGGPDEQYF; DNA: TGTGCCATCAGTCAAACGACCCGACTAGCGGGAGGGCCTGACGAGCAGTACTTC
J: TRBJ2-2; size: NA; V: TRBV13; D: NA; length: 14; CDR3: CASTETGNTGELFF; DNA: TGTGCCAGCACTGAGACAGGGAACACCGGGGAGCTGTTTTTT
J: TRBJ1-4; size: NA; V: TRBV18; D: TRBD1; length: 14; CDR3: CASSPGTGKEKLFF; DNA: TGTGCCAGCTCACCCGGGACAGGAAAAGAAAAACTGTTTTTT
J: TRBJ1-3; size: NA; V: TRBV2; D: NA; length: 11; CDR3: CASMSGNTIYF; DNA: TGTGCCAGCATGTCTGGAAACACCATATATTTT
J: TRBJ2-6; size: NA; V: TRBV12-5; D: NA; length: 13; CDR3: CASSSSGANVLTF; DNA: TGTGCTAGTAGTAGCTCTGGGGCCAACGTCCTGACTTTC
J: TRBJ2-3; size: NA; V: TRBV15; D: NA; length: 14; CDR3: CATRPGGATDTQYF; DNA: TGTGCCACTCGCCCTGGGGGTGCCACAGATACGCAGTATTTT
J: TRBJ2-3; size: once; V: TRBV7-2; D: TRBD2; length: 17; CDR3: CASTGGLTSGRTDTQYF; DNA: TGTGCCAGCACCGGAGGGTTGACTAGCGGGAGAACAGATACGCAGTATTTT
J: TRBJ1-3; size: NA; V: TRBV7-8; D: NA; length: 15; CDR3: CASSLDGQGFSTIYF; DNA: TGTGCCAGCAGCTTAGACGGGCAGGGTTTTAGCACCATATATTTT
J: TRBJ2-6; size: NA; V: TRBV4-3; D: NA; length: 19; CDR3: CASSHVGAGRPVGANVLTF; DNA: TGCGCCAGCAGCCACGTCGGGGCGGGGAGACCAGTGGGGGCCAACGTCCTGACTTTC
J: TRBJ1-1; size: NA; V: TRBV5-4; D: TRBD1; length: 17; CDR3: CASSPESGQGFVTEAFF; DNA: TGTGCCAGCAGCCCTGAATCCGGACAGGGGTTTGTTACTGAAGCTTTCTTT
J: TRBJ2-7; size: NA; V: TRBV6-1; D: TRBD2; length: 13; CDR3: CASRLAGVLPDHF; DNA: TGTGCCAGCAGGCTAGCGGGAGTTCTCCCGGATCATTTC
J: TRBJ2-2; size: NA; V: TRBV11-2; D: NA; length: 12; CDR3: CASSRNTGELFF; DNA: TGTGCCAGCAGCCGGAACACCGGGGAGCTGTTTTTT
J: TRBJ2-1; size: once; V: TRBV9; D: TRBD2; length: 16; CDR3: CASSVELSGRGNEQFF; DNA: TGTGCCAGCAGCGTTGAACTAAGCGGGAGGGGCAATGAGCAGTTCTTC
J: TRBJ2-7; size: NA; V: TRBV30; D: TRBD2; length: 19; CDR3: CAWRQSLLAGVGVGYEQYF; DNA: TGTGCCTGGCGACAATCCCTCCTAGCGGGAGTTGGGGTGGGCTACGAGCAGTACTTC
J: TRBJ1-3; size: NA; V: TRBV6-5; D: NA; length: 13; CDR3: CASESVAGNTIYF; DNA: TGTGCCAGCGAGTCGGTGGCTGGAAACACCATATATTTT
J: TRBJ1-1; size: once; V: TRBV5-5; D: TRBD1; length: 13; CDR3: CASSRTGVTEAFF; DNA: TGTGCCAGCAGCCGGACAGGGGTCACTGAAGCTTTCTTT